This entry concerns a single TCR beta chain. What it binds is unknown. Germline V gene sequence: CDR1 SGHRS, CDR2 YFSETQ. The CDR3 covers 14 residues. Trimming removed 5 bases at V and 0 bases at J, with 8 bases between. The data were obtained in a study of shared clonotypes between healthy human individuals. Study-level points and caveats: The small donor group covered limited genetic and exposure diversity.

TCRdb's copy holds only in-frame clones and misses some; the assay was immunoSEQ multiplex PCR. The table shows about a million clones, with roughly 80% occurring only once. Material for sequencing was memory CD4+ T cells sorted from blood. The sample's subset: CD45RA-negative fraction. This clonotype originated in a man aged 18 to 29 in good health. J is TRBJ1-4 and V is TRBV5-1; no clear D gene. CDR3 sequence reads: CASSYGATNEKLFF. For the CDR3, the DNA is TGCGCCAGCAGTTATGGGGCAACTAATGAAAAACTGTTTTTT.